This T cell receptor (beta chain) was sequenced during a study of blood T cell repertoires in COVID-19. Per the original methods: Nucleated cell number was recorded as an estimate derived from reference gene primer amplification. Here immunoSEQ multiplex PCR was the method, and the copy in TCRdb shows in-frame clones only, minus some. V, J and clone size reflect that table, while D and trimming were determined from the DNA. The sample yields fewer than 350,000 clones, roughly 90% seen once. There are 15 residues in the CDR3. Per germline, CDR1 SGHTA and CDR2 FQGNSA. Trimming took 1 base from V and 2 from J, leaving 9 bases between them.

The source is a man aged 25 to 40 with COVID-19, enrolled during active disease. The chain combines TRBV7-2 with TRBJ1-3; D call uncertain. The sequenced sample was peripheral blood. This chain's CDR3 is CASSLVGEAGNTIYF. DNA of the CDR3: TGTGCCAGCAGCTTAGTCGGGGAGGCTGGAAACACCATATATTTT. Combining the CDR3 with reference TRBV7-2 and TRBJ1-3 gives the whole variable domain GAGVSQSPSNKVTEKGKDVELRCDPISGHTALYWYRQSLGQGLEFLIYFQGNSAPDKSGLPSDRFSAERTGGSVSTLTIQRTQQEDSAVYLCASSLVGEAGNTIYFGEGSWLTVV.